Here is one T cell receptor (beta chain) with its context. This CDR3 has 17 residues. V was pared by 10 bases and J by 1 base, with 11 bases of the junction left unmatched. The germline CDR1 and CDR2 sequences are SGHTA and FQGTGA. The data derive from a study of blood T cell repertoires in COVID-19. As for the study in general: The United States, Italy and Spain supplied acute and convalescent COVID-19 samples. Sources were T cells, B-cell-depleted T cells, or PBMCs; the material itself was cDNA or gDNA.

In the original processing: Reference gene primers were amplified, and this amplification served to estimate nucleated cell counts. Generated by immunoSEQ multiplex PCR, the TCRdb table keeps only in-frame clones and is missing some. V and J calls and clone size are given by that table; D and trimming were obtained from the DNA. The sample consists of 50,000 to 70,000 clones, around 80% of them appearing once. This sequence joins TRBV7-3 and TRBJ2-1; 12 bases are a match to TRBD2. Sequenced: peripheral blood. The receptor comes from a man aged 55 to 70 with acute or convalescent COVID-19. As DNA, the CDR3 is TGTGCCAACCCGCTGACTAGCGGGAGTCTTTCCTACAATGAGCAGTTCTTC. Amino acid sequence: CANPLTSGSLSYNEQFF.